This entry describes one T cell receptor beta chain. Its antigen is unidentified. The CDR3 loop spans 14 amino acids. V lost 4 bases and J lost 5; bases outside the gene matches: 7. Germline CDR1 is MGHRA and CDR2 is YSYEKL. The sample is drawn from a study of T cell responses to AZD1222 COVID-19 vaccine. The study, taken as a whole, reports: Researchers report vaccine-associated CD4 TCRs spanning spike, with dominance at 160-218 and 743-854. Breadth and depth of Spike-specific TCRs rose after two AZD1222 doses.

Only in-frame clones appear in the TCRdb table, and some are missing; sequencing was by immunoSEQ multiplex PCR. The data contain roughly 160,000 clones, about 91% of them singletons. The receptor was isolated from an adult who received the AZD1222 COVID-19 vaccine. The chain uses TRBV4-1 and TRBJ1-1, with 7 bases fitting TRBD1. Sequences were derived from peripheral blood, sampled 28 days after the second AZD1222 dose. The CDR3 DNA reads as TGCGCCAGCAGCCCAGTTAGGGGGCTAACTGAAGCTTTCTTT. It specifies CASSPVRGLTEAFF.